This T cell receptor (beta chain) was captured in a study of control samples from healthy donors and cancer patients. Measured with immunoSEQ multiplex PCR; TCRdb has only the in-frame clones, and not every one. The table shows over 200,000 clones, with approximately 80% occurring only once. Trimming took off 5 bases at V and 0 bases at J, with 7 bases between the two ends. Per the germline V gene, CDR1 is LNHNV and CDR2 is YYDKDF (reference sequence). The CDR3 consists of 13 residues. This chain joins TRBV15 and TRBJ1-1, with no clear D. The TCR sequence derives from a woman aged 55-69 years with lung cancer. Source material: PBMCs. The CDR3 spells CATSEQLNTEAFF. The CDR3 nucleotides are TGTGCCACCAGCGAACAACTGAACACTGAAGCTTTCTTT.